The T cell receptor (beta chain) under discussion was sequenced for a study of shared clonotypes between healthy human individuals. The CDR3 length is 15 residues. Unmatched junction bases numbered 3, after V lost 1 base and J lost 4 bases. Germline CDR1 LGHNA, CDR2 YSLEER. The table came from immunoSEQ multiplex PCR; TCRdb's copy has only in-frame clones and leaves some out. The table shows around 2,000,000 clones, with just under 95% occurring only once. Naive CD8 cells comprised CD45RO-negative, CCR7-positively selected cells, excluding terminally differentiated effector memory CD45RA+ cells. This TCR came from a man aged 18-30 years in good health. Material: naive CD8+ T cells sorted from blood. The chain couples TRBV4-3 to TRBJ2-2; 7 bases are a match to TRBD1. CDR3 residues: CASSQVQGTTGELFF. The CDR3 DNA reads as TGCGCCAGCAGCCAAGTACAGGGGACCACCGGGGAGCTGTTTTTT.